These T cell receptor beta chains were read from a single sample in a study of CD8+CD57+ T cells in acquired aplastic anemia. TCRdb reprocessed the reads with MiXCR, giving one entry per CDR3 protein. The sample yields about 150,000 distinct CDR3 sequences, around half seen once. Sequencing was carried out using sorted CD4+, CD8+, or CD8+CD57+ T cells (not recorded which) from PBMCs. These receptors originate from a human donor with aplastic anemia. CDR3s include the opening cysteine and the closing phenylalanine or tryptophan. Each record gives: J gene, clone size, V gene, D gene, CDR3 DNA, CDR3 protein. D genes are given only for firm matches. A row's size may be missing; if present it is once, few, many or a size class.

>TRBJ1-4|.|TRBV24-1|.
TGTGCCACCAGTGATCCGACAGCAACTAATGAAAAACTGTTTTTT
CATSDPTATNEKLFF
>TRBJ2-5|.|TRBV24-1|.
TGTGCCACCAGTGATTTTGTCGGTGCAAATGGTTTCGAGACCCAGTACTTC
CATSDFVGANGFETQYF
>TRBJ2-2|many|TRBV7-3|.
TGTGCCAGCAGCCTCGTCCCCGACAGGGAGCTGTTTTTT
CASSLVPDRELFF
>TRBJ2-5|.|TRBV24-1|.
TGTGCCACCAGTGACACCTACAGGGGGGGGTACCAAGAGACCCAGTACTTC
CATSDTYRGGYQETQYF
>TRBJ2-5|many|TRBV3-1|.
TGTGCCAGCAGCCGTTTCTTGGACAAGGACACCCAAGAGACCCAGTACTTC
CASSRFLDKDTQETQYF
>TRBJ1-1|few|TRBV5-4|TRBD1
TGTGCCAGCAGCTTAGGACAGGAGAACACTGAAGCTTTCTTT
CASSLGQENTEAFF
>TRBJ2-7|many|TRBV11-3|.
TGTGCCAGCAGCTTAGGGTTCCCCTCCTACGAGCAGTACTTC
CASSLGFPSYEQYF
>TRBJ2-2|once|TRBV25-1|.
TGTGCCAGCGTAGGCCAGGAGATCACCGGGGAGCTGTTTTTT
CASVGQEITGELFF
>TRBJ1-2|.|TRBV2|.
TGTGCCAGCAGCGTCAGTACTAACTATGGCTACACCTTC
CASSVSTNYGYTF
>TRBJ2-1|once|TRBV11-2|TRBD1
TGTGCCAGCAGCTTAGTACCGGGACAGGTTGAGTACAATGAGCAGTTCTTC
CASSLVPGQVEYNEQFF
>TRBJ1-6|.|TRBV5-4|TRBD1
TGTGCCAGCAGTCCGGGACAGCTTAATTCACCCCTCCACTTT
CASSPGQLNSPLHF
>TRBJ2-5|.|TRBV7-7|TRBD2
TGTGCTAGCAGCCCTTCGGGGGGGCAGAGAGAGACCCAGTACTTC
CASSPSGGQRETQYF
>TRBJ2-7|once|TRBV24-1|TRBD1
TGTGCCACCAGTGGTGCCCCGGGACAGGGCTCCTACGAGCAGTACTTC
CATSGAPGQGSYEQYF
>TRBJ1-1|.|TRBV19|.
TGTGCCAGTAGTCGGGGGACTGAAGCTTTCTTT
CASSRGTEAFF
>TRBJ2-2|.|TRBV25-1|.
TGTGCCAGCAGTGACTTGACAGACCCGAACACCGGGGAGCTGTTTTTT
CASSDLTDPNTGELFF
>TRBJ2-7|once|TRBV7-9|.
TGTGCCAGCAGCTCGCCCACCGGACCCTACGAGCAGTACTTC
CASSSPTGPYEQYF
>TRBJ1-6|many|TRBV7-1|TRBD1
TGTGCCAGCAGCTCACCACCCGGGACAGGGGGATCCTATAATTCACCCCTCCACTTT
CASSSPPGTGGSYNSPLHF
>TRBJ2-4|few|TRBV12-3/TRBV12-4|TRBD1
TGTGCCAGCAGTTTCCGGGACAGGGTCGGTACCAAAAACATTCAGTACTTC
CASSFRDRVGTKNIQYF
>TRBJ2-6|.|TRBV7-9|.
TGTGCCAGCAGCTTCCTTAGCTCTGGGGCCAACGTCCTGACTTTC
CASSFLSSGANVLTF
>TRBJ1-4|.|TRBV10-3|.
TGTGCCATCAGTGAAGGGGAGATTAATGAAAAACTGTTTTTT
CAISEGEINEKLFF
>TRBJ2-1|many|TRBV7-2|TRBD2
TGTGCCAGCAGCTTAGGGCTAGCGGGGGGGCGATCCTACAATGAGCAGTTCTTC
CASSLGLAGGRSYNEQFF
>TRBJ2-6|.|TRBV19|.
TGTGCCAGTAGTATGACGGGGTCTGGGGCCAACGTCCTGACTTTC
CASSMTGSGANVLTF
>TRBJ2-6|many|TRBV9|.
TGTGCCAGCAGTCCCGTGGCCTCTGGGGCCAACGTCCTGACTTTC
CASSPVASGANVLTF
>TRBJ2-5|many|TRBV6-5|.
TGTGCCAGCAGTTACCGGGTTGGGGAGGAGACCCAGTACTTC
CASSYRVGEETQYF
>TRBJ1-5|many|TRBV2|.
TGTGCCAGCAGTGAACGGTATTATAGCAATCAGCCCCAGCATTTT
CASSERYYSNQPQHF
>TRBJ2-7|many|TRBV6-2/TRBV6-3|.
TGTGCCAGCCAATCGGGGGACGGCGAGCAGTACTTC
CASQSGDGEQYF
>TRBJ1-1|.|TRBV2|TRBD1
TGTGCCAGCAGAGCAGACAGGGGCACTGAAGCTTTCTTT
CASRADRGTEAFF
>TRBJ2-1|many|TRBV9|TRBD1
TGTGCCAGCAGCGTAGCTGAGGGGGCGCGGCGGTACAATGAGCAGTTCTTC
CASSVAEGARRYNEQFF
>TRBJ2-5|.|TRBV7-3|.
TGCGCCAGCAGCGTCAGCGTCCAAGAGACCCAGTACTTC
CASSVSVQETQYF
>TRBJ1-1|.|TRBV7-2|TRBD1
TGTGCCAGCGGGTGGGACAGAGGTGAAGCTTTCTTT
CASGWDRGEAFF
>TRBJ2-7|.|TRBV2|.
TGTGCCAGCAGTATACGACAAGCCGAGCAGTACTTC
CASSIRQAEQYF
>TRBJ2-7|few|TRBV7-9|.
TGTGCCAGCGGGGGTAGGGGGGAGCAGTACTTC
CASGGRGEQYF
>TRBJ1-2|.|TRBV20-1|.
TGCAGTGCCCCTCTGAAGGGACTCGGGGGCTACACCTTC
CSAPLKGLGGYTF
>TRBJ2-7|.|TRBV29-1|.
TGCAGCGTCATGTCTGGCTCCTACGAGCAGTACTTC
CSVMSGSYEQYF
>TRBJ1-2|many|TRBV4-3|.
TGCGCCAGCAGCCAAGGCACGGGGAGGGACCTCGGCTATGGCTACACCTTC
CASSQGTGRDLGYGYTF
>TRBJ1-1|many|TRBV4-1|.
TGCGCCAGCAGCCAAGATTCCAGGAACACTGAAGCTTTCTTT
CASSQDSRNTEAFF
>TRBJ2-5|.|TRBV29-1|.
TGCAGCGTTGTCCGACAGGAAGAGACCCAGTACTTC
CSVVRQEETQYF
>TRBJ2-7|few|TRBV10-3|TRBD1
TGTGCCATCAGTGCGACAGGGGGACAGGGCGAGCAGTACTTC
CAISATGGQGEQYF
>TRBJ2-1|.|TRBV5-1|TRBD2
TGCGCCAGCAGCGGGAGGGCCCCCTACAATGAGCAGTTCTTC
CASSGRAPYNEQFF
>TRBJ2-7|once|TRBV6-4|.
TGTGCCAGCAAACTTCGCGAGCAGTACTTC
CASKLREQYF
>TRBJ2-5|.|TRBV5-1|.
TGCGCCAGCATGGTGGCGGGCCAAGAGACCCAGTACTTC
CASMVAGQETQYF
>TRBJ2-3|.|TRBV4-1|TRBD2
TGCGCCAGCAGCCAAGGACTAGCGGGGACAGATACGCAGTATTTT
CASSQGLAGTDTQYF
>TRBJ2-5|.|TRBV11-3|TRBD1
TGTGCCAGCAGCTTTCGACAGGGGGGAGAGACCCAGTACTTC
CASSFRQGGETQYF
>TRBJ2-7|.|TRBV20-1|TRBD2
TGTAGTGCTAGAGGCGGGAGGGCTGGTGACGAGCAGTACTTC
CSARGGRAGDEQYF
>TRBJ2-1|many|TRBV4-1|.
TGCGCCAGCAGCCAACCTAGCAATGAGCAGTTCTTC
CASSQPSNEQFF